One sample yielded the 27 T cell receptor beta chains listed below, sequenced in a study of T cell repertoires in cytomegalovirus infection (dated 2019 in TCRdb). Sequencing was performed on an Illumina HiSeq 1500. TCRdb trimmed the raw reads at Q25, called clones with MiXCR and kept productive beta chains. Each CDR3 protein appears once, grouped with its most common genes and DNA. This sample holds around 110,000 distinct CDR3 sequences; 10% were observed only once. The ten most abundant clones make up approximately 33% of the sample. These TCRs' antigens remain unknown. The material sequenced was PBMCs, sequenced either directly or after in vitro stimulation (not recorded which). Receptor source: a human donor in good health (CMV status not recorded). Some clones in this sample may be carry-over from other donors' samples.

This clonotype was seen a few times. The genes are TRBV7-6 and TRBJ2-3; D not resolved. V was clipped by 1 base and J by 4 bases, with 15 bases between them. CDR1 is SGHVS and CDR2 is FNYEAQ in the germline V gene. The CDR3 totals 16 residues. CDR3 in DNA: TGTGCCAGCAGCTTAGATGGTAGCAGGTTCGCAGATACGCAGTATTTT. Translating gives CASSLDGSRFADTQYF.

This clonotype was observed at least ten times. The chain joins TRBV7-6 to TRBJ2-3, with 7 bases that match TRBD2. The germline CDR1 and CDR2 sequences are SGHVS and FNYEAQ. The CDR3 consists of 17 residues. J gave up 4 bases and V 5 bases, and 15 bases lay outside the gene matches. The CDR3 loop is CASSQRSLAGAPDTQYF. The CDR3 DNA reads as TGTGCCAGCAGCCAAAGATCCTTAGCGGGCGCGCCAGATACGCAGTATTTT.

This clonotype was counted between two and nine times. This sequence joins TRBV7-3 and TRBJ2-2, with TRBD1 matching over 8 bases. The V gene end was trimmed by 8 bases and the J gene end by 5 bases; junction bases not matched to a gene: 7. CDR1 is SGHTA and CDR2 is FQGTGA in the germline V gene. The CDR3 is 14 amino acids. The CDR3 sequence is CASGQGEETGELFF. CDR3 sequence (DNA): TGTGCCAGCGGACAGGGTGAAGAGACCGGGGAGCTGTTTTTT.

The V gene is TRBV5-4, the J gene TRBJ2-4; possible D gene TRBD1, 6 bases. The CDR3 spans 14 residues. The V gene lost 2 bases and the J gene lost 4 bases, with 10 bases spanning the gap. Germline lookup yields CDR1 SGHNT and CDR2 YYREEE (reference sequence). Written as DNA, the CDR3 is TGTGCCAGCAGCTTACAGGGTGCAAAAAACATTCAGTACTTC. Its translation: CASSLQGAKNIQYF.

The sample holds a few counts of this clonotype. The J gene is TRBJ2-7, the V gene TRBV11-2; D unresolved. Germline CDR1 is SGHAT and CDR2 is FQNNGV. The CDR3 consists of 15 residues. Deletions cut 0 bases from V and 3 bases from J, with 12 bases between. The CDR3 coding sequence is TGTGCCAGCAGCTTAGACCTAAGGGTGGGCTACGAGCAGTACGTC. Its protein product is CASSLDLRVGYEQYV.

This clonotype was counted only a few times. DNA of the CDR3: TGTGCCAGTAGTATAAAGCATTTGTCCTACAATGAGCAGTTCTTC. Protein sequence: CASSIKHLSYNEQFF. V usage is TRBV19 and J usage is TRBJ2-1, with D hard to call. The CDR3 totals 15 residues. Germline CDR1 reads LNHDA; CDR2 reads SQIVND (reference sequence). V lost 2 bases to trimming and J lost 1 base, with 9 bases between them.

This clonotype has at least ten counts. The J gene is TRBJ2-3, the V gene TRBV7-2, with D tentatively TRBD2 (5 bases). CDR1 and CDR2 from the germline V gene are SGHTA and FQGNSA. This CDR3 is 14 amino acids long. Trimming left V 3 bases short and J 6 bases short, with 13 bases between. CDR3 coding DNA: TGTGCCAGCAGCTTGAGACTACTTATGGATACGCAGTATTTT. It is translated as CASSLRLLMDTQYF.

The chain links TRBV28 to TRBJ2-2; a weak D match, TRBD1 (6 bases). Trimming stripped 7 bases from V and 6 bases from J, with 12 bases between. The CDR3 sequence is 13 residues long. Looked up from germline, CDR1 is MDHEN and CDR2 is SYDVKM. Written as DNA, the CDR3 is TGTGCCAGCACAATCCCAGGGGCCGGGGAGCTGTTTTTT. Residues: CASTIPGAGELFF.

This clonotype was detected only a few times. The chain combines TRBV4-3 with TRBJ2-2, with no clear D. This CDR3 is built from 15 residues. Germline V lookup: CDR1 LGHNA, CDR2 YSLEER. Deletions cut 0 bases from V and 4 bases from J, with 9 bases between. The CDR3 DNA reads as TGCGCCAGCAGCCAAGATCCGACCGCCACCGGGGAGCTGTTTTTT. Its protein is CASSQDPTATGELFF.

In its sample, this clonotype was seen many times. V gene TRBV6-1 combines with J gene TRBJ2-3, with 9 positions matching TRBD2. V trimming: 4 bases; J trimming: 6 bases; junction bases outside the gene matches: 8. The CDR3 length is 15 residues. Germline assignment: CDR1 MNHNS and CDR2 SASEGT. The CDR3 coding sequence is TGTGCCAGCAGTGTAGCCAGCGGGAGGACCGATACGCAGTATTTT. Its protein product is CASSVASGRTDTQYF.

This clonotype has a count of ten or more. The chain joins TRBV6-2 or TRBV6-3 to TRBJ2-5; TRBD2 agrees at 11 bases. V lost 4 bases to trimming and J lost 4 bases; unmatched junction nucleotides: 5. The CDR3 is made up of 15 amino acids. Germline-derived CDR1 and CDR2 are MNHEY and SVGEGT. The CDR3 nucleotides are TGTGCCAGCAGTTCCGGCCTAGCGGGAGGAGAGACCCAGTACTTC. Protein: CASSSGLAGGETQYF.

This clonotype was counted a few times. This rearrangement joins TRBV7-9 to TRBJ1-2; D gene uncertain. V was cut by 1 base and J by 4 bases, with 7 bases left in between. The CDR3 is 13 residues long. Per the germline V gene, CDR1 is SEHNR and CDR2 is FQNEAQ (reference sequence). The CDR3 nucleotides read TGTGCCAGCAGCTTAGAGGGAACCTATGGCTACACCTTC. This sequence encodes CASSLEGTYGYTF.

Many counts were recorded for this clonotype. This chain connects TRBV2 to TRBJ2-3, with 10 bases that match TRBD1. The J segment lost 2 bases and the V segment lost 7 bases, leaving 24 bases of the junction unmatched. Per the germline V gene, CDR1 is SNHLY and CDR2 is FYNNEI. The CDR3 length is 21 residues. CDR3 protein: CASNLLGGTGDPTQYTDTQYF. For the CDR3, the DNA is TGTGCCAGCAATCTCCTGGGGGGGACAGGGGACCCCACACAGTACACAGATACGCAGTATTTT.

Many counts were recorded for this clonotype. V is TRBV27 and J is TRBJ1-2; D might be TRBD1 (5 bases). The CDR3 is 15 residues long. V was shortened by 5 bases and J by 5 bases, with 18 bases between the two germline ends. The germline V gene has CDR1 MNHEY and CDR2 SMNVEV (reference sequence). The CDR3 sequence: CASSLGSGASYGYTF. The DNA of the CDR3 is TGTGCCAGCAGTCTGGGCTCCGGGGCATCTTATGGCTACACCTTC.

This clonotype turned up a few times. The CDR3 DNA follows: TGCAGCGTTGAAGACAATACCCGGGGCGAGCAGTACTTC. As protein: CSVEDNTRGEQYF. This sequence joins TRBV29-1 and TRBJ2-7; TRBD2 is a possible D gene (5 bases). This CDR3 comprises 13 residues. The germline V gene encodes CDR1 SQVTM and CDR2 ANQGSEA. V was shortened by 0 bases and J by 6 bases, with 12 bases between the two germline ends.

Only a few counts were recorded for this clonotype. This rearrangement joins TRBV3-1 to TRBJ2-7; 9 bases line up with TRBD2. V shed 5 bases, J shed 3 bases, and the junction held 2 bases outside the gene matches. The CDR3 spans 13 residues. Germline loops: CDR1 LGHDT, CDR2 YNNKEL (reference sequence). The CDR3 loop reads CASSYSGSYEQYV. The CDR3 DNA reads TGTGCCAGCAGCTATAGCGGGAGCTACGAGCAGTACGTC.

In its sample, this clonotype was seen many times. This rearrangement joins TRBV28 to TRBJ2-7; 8 nucleotides align to TRBD1. Germline CDR1 reads MDHEN; CDR2 reads SYDVKM. Trimming took 5 bases from V and 2 from J; bases not matched to a gene: 8. The CDR3 consists of 15 residues. The DNA of the CDR3 is TGTGCCAGCAGTCCAACAGGGGGTGCAACCTACGAGCAGTACTTC. Amino acid sequence: CASSPTGGATYEQYF.

This clonotype was observed many times. This chain connects TRBV7-9 to TRBJ2-1; 8 bases fit TRBD2. V lost 3 bases to trimming and J lost 9 bases; unmatched junction nucleotides: 7. Germline-derived CDR1 and CDR2 are SEHNR and FQNEAQ (reference sequence). CDR3 length: 14 residues. The DNA of the CDR3 is TGTGCCAGCAGCTTTGAAGGGACTAGGGGTGAGCAGTTCTTC. Amino acids: CASSFEGTRGEQFF. Supplemented by reference TRBV7-9 and TRBJ2-1, the full variable domain reads DTGVSQNPRHKITKRGQNVTFRCDPISEHNRLYWYRQTLGQGPEFLTYFQNEAQLEKSRLLSDRFSAERPKGSFSTLEIQRTEQGDSAMYLCASSFEGTRGEQFFGPGTRLTVL.

The rearrangement uses TRBV7-9 and TRBJ2-7; D is unclear. Trimming left V 1 base short and J 7 bases short, with 5 bases between. This CDR3 comprises 11 residues. Germline lookup yields CDR1 SEHNR and CDR2 FQNEAQ (reference sequence). This CDR3 is CASSLGVEQYF. DNA for the CDR3: TGTGCCAGCAGCTTAGGCGTAGAGCAGTACTTC.

J is TRBJ1-1 and V is TRBV5-1; D not resolved. Germline-derived CDR1 and CDR2 are SGHRS and YFSETQ. This CDR3 contains 15 residues. The ends were cut back, 5 bases at V and 1 base at J, with 15 bases in the middle. The CDR3 loop reads CASSVLGSRNTEAFF. The CDR3, as DNA: TGCGCCAGCAGTGTGCTAGGGTCGAGGAACACTGAAGCTTTCTTT.

This chain links TRBV19 with TRBJ1-2; D is unclear. Germline V lookup: CDR1 LNHDA, CDR2 SQIVND (reference sequence). This CDR3 is built from 15 residues. V dropped 3 bases and J dropped 5 bases, with 16 bases sitting between them. Here the CDR3 DNA reads TGTGCCAGTAGTATGGGCATGGTTGGGATATATGGCTACACCTTC. Its protein is CASSMGMVGIYGYTF.

The V gene is TRBV6-1, the J gene TRBJ2-5; maybe TRBD2 (6 bases). The V end was cut by 4 bases, the J end by 4 bases, with 13 bases between. Germline V gene lookup returns CDR1 MNHNS and CDR2 SASEGT. The CDR3 has 14 amino acids. The DNA for the CDR3 is TGTGCCAGCAGTGGCCATAGCGGAAGAGAGACCCAGTACTTC. Encoded protein: CASSGHSGRETQYF.

This clonotype showed up many times. The genes are TRBV27 and TRBJ1-6, with D tentatively TRBD1 (5 bases). CDR3 length equals 12 residues. CDR1 and CDR2 from the germline V gene are MNHEY and SMNVEV (reference sequence). Trimming stripped 6 bases from V and 10 bases from J, with 10 bases between. This CDR3 is CASRQDWSPLHF. The CDR3 DNA sequence: TGTGCCAGCAGACAGGACTGGTCACCCCTCCACTTT.

This clonotype was recorded many times. The CDR3 sequence: CASSIGARGLNGYTF. The CDR3 nucleotides are TGTGCCAGTAGTATAGGTGCCCGGGGGCTGAATGGCTACACCTTC. The chain carries TRBV19 and TRBJ1-2; tentative D call: TRBD1 (6 bases). This CDR3 has 15 amino acids. Germline V gene data show CDR1 as LNHDA and CDR2 as SQIVND (reference sequence). V was trimmed by 1 base and J by 6 bases, leaving 15 bases between them.

This clonotype was observed a few times. The chain has TRBV10-3 and TRBJ2-5, with a tentative D call TRBD1 (5 bases). The germline gives CDR1 ENHRY, CDR2 SYGVKD. Trimming stripped 2 bases from V and 2 bases from J, with 6 bases between. The CDR3 spans 13 residues. The CDR3 DNA is TGTGCCATCAGTGAGAGGGGTCAAGAGACCCAGTACTTC. Its protein product is CAISERGQETQYF.

This clonotype was seen many times. The chain links TRBV12-3 or TRBV12-4 to TRBJ1-2; maybe TRBD1 (6 bases). The V end lost 6 bases, the J end lost 10 bases, and 12 bases lay between the germline ends. CDR3 length equals 11 residues. DNA of the CDR3: TGTGCCAGCAGCCCGGGACAACTCTACACCTTC. As protein: CASSPGQLYTF.

This clonotype has a count of ten or more. The rearrangement joins TRBV7-2 to TRBJ1-2; weak D call: TRBD1 (5 bases). Germline V CDR1 and CDR2: SGHTA, FQGNSA. The CDR3 is 13 residues long. The germline V and J ends were trimmed by 3 bases and 4 bases, with 9 bases remaining between them. This chain's CDR3 is CASSLDKIYGYTF. The CDR3 DNA reads as TGTGCCAGCAGCTTGGACAAAATCTATGGCTACACCTTC.